A single T cell receptor beta chain is shown here with its context. The antigen is not known. The J segment lost 10 bases and the V segment lost 5 bases, leaving 12 bases of the junction unmatched. The CDR3 covers 15 residues. These data originate in a study of CD8 T cells in ankylosing spondylitis. One entry per CDR3 protein, called by TCRdb with MiXCR from the 5' RACE reads. The data contain fewer than 500,000 distinct CDR3 sequences, about 22% of them singletons. Study conclusions and caveats: In peripheral blood, disease-linked CD8+ clones occurred at relatively low frequencies. It appeared that ankylosing spondylitis blood was characterized by a TCR beta motif of under ten highly homologous variants. Reportedly, matched ankylosing spondylitis synovial fluid was significantly enriched for disease-linked clones. Previously reported in reactive arthritis synovial fluid and blood were some of the motif variants.

The sample was blood, either unsorted or a sorted T cell fraction (not recorded which). The chain recombines TRBV12-3 or TRBV12-4 with TRBJ2-1; 9 nucleotides align to TRBD2. The clonotype originates from a male donor with ankylosing spondylitis. CDR3 sequence reads: CASSGGLAGVEEQFF. CDR3 sequence (DNA): TGTGCCAGCAGTGGGGGTTTAGCGGGAGTAGAGGAGCAGTTCTTC.